The clone carrying this T cell receptor beta chain was observed a handful of times. Its antigen is not known. The sample originates from a study of T-cell memory formation after mild COVID-19. The CDR3 is made up of 17 amino acids. CDR1 and CDR2 from the germline V gene are KGHDR and SFDVKD. V lost 1 base and J lost 1, with 12 bases in between. TCRdb processed the 5' RACE reads anew with MiXCR; each CDR3 protein has one entry. The table has approximately 290,000 distinct CDR3 sequences, 19% seen once. General study results and limits: Some SARS-CoV-2-responding clones were already detected in memory before infection.

The specimen sequenced was PBMCs or a T cell subset sorted from them (not recorded which). The chain joins TRBV24-1 to TRBJ2-2; tentatively, D is TRBD1 or TRBD2 (6 bases each). This clonotype originated in a man aged 18 to 35 who had mild COVID-19 (a few samples of this study predate the infection). Cell type and time point are not known. CDR3 coding DNA: TGTGCCACCAGTGATTTTAGCGGCAGGGGGAACACCGGGGAGCTGTTTTTT. Translating gives CATSDFSGRGNTGELFF.